This T cell receptor (beta chain) is drawn from a study of CD8 T cells in ankylosing spondylitis. Study results and limitations: Enrichment of disease-linked clones was reportedly significant in matched ankylosing spondylitis synovial fluid. There was a TCR beta motif, made of several highly homologous variants, that appeared characteristic of ankylosing spondylitis blood.

Each CDR3 protein gets one entry after TCRdb re-called the 5' RACE reads with MiXCR. The sample lists around 490,000 distinct CDR3 sequences, about 5.4% occurring once. This clonotype has a count of ten or more. The target antigen is unknown. Losses at the gene ends were 3 bases for V and 3 bases for J; bases not matched to a gene: 4. The CDR3 consists of 15 residues. CDR1 and CDR2 from the germline V gene are KGHSH and LQKENI. The sequenced sample was blood, either unsorted or a sorted T cell fraction (not recorded which). The receptor's source is a male donor with ankylosing spondylitis. The rearrangement links TRBV18 to TRBJ2-1; 8 bases map to TRBD1. DNA of the CDR3: TGTGCCAGCTCACCCCAGGGGGCTGGCTACAATGAGCAGTTCTTC. Translating gives CASSPQGAGYNEQFF.